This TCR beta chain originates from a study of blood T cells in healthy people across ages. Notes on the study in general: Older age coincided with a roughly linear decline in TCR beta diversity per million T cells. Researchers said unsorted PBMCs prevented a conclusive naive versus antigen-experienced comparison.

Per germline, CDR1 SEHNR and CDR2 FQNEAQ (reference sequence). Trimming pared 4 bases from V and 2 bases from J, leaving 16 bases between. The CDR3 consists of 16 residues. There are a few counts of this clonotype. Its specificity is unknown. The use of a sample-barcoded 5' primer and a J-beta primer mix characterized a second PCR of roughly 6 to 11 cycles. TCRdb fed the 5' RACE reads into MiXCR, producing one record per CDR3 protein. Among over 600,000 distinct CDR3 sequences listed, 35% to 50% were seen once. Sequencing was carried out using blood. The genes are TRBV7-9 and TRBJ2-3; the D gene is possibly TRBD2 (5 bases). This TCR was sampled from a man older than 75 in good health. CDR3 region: CASSSRGLPTTDTQYF. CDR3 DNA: TGTGCCAGCAGCTCCCGGGGTCTTCCCACCACAGATACGCAGTATTTT.